Listed here are 25 T cell receptor beta chains from one sample, sequenced in a study of shared T cell receptors in the human thymus. The table came from immunoSEQ multiplex PCR; TCRdb's copy has only in-frame clones and leaves some out. The profile shows hundreds of thousands of clones, 70% to 90% of them singletons. This sample was shared with a second study, whose subject was human thymus T cells.

The sequenced sample was thymocytes. These receptors were taken from a boy younger than two with a congenital heart defect.

The chain carries TRBV10-3 and TRBJ2-2; D is perhaps TRBD2 (6 bases). CDR1 is ENHRY and CDR2 is SYGVKD in the germline V gene. The V end was cut by 10 bases, the J end by 0 bases, with 12 bases between. This CDR3 contains 14 residues. The CDR3 DNA reads as TGTGCCACTAAAGGGGAGGCGAACACCGGGGAGCTGTTTTTT. Its protein is CATKGEANTGELFF.

This clone occurred once. This rearrangement joins TRBV19 to TRBJ2-5; 8 bases agree with TRBD2. The CDR3 sequence is 15 residues long. After removal of 9 bases from V and 1 base from J, the junction contained 10 bases not matched to a gene. Looked up from germline, CDR1 is LNHDA and CDR2 is SQIVND (reference sequence). The CDR3 spells CASGWSSGRQETQYF. CDR3 sequence (DNA): TGTGCCAGCGGGTGGTCTAGCGGGCGCCAAGAGACCCAGTACTTC.

DNA of the CDR3: TGCGCCAGCAGCGTGGACAGGGGGCTGACAGATACGCAGTATTTT. Protein: CASSVDRGLTDTQYF. The genes are TRBV5-1 and TRBJ2-3; 11 nucleotides align to TRBD1. Germline CDR1 reads SGHRS; CDR2 reads YFSETQ. CDR3 length: 15 residues. The V segment lost 4 bases and the J segment 3 bases; nucleotides outside the gene matches: 4.

This sequence joins TRBV7-6 and TRBJ1-1, with TRBD1 matching over 10 bases. V lost 4 bases, J lost 0 bases, and 2 bases stayed unmatched. Germline V gene lookup returns CDR1 SGHVS and CDR2 FNYEAQ. The CDR3 is made up of 15 amino acids. The CDR3 bases are TGTGCCAGCAGCTCCGGGACAGGGGTGAACACTGAAGCTTTCTTT. Its translation is CASSSGTGVNTEAFF.

The rearrangement uses TRBV6-6 and TRBJ1-4, with D possibly matching TRBD1 (6 bases). The V gene's germline CDR1 is MNHNY and CDR2 SVGAGI (reference sequence). The CDR3 sequence is 14 residues long. V was cut by 5 bases and J by 5 bases, with 12 bases left in between. This chain's CDR3 is CASSNQTGNEKLFF. In nucleotides, the CDR3 is TGTGCCAGCAGTAACCAAACAGGGAATGAAAAACTGTTTTTT.

This chain links TRBV14 with TRBJ1-6; tentative D call: TRBD1 (5 bases). The CDR3 is 17 amino acids. Per the germline V gene, CDR1 is SGHDN and CDR2 is FVKESK. V lost 0 bases, J lost 9 bases, and 18 bases lay in between. The CDR3 DNA follows: TGTGCCAGCAGCCAAGAGGAGCTGGGGCAGGAAGGTTCACCCCTCCACTTT. Translating gives CASSQEELGQEGSPLHF.

This chain joins TRBV5-1 and TRBJ1-1; TRBD1 is a possible D gene (5 bases). Trimming cost V 0 bases and J 1 base, with 16 bases left between them. The CDR3 has 17 amino acids. The germline V gene has CDR1 SGHRS and CDR2 YFSETQ. In DNA form, the CDR3 reads TGCGCCAGCAGCTTGGCCAAGGGGCAGAGAGAGAACACTGAAGCTTTCTTT. Its translation: CASSLAKGQRENTEAFF.

This sequence joins TRBV5-1 and TRBJ2-5; 8 bases agree with TRBD2. V gave up 5 bases and J gave up 5 bases; unmatched junction bases: 8. CDR1 SGHRS and CDR2 YFSETQ come from the germline V gene. CDR3 size: 14 residues. CDR3 region: CASSYRLARETQYF. In DNA form, the CDR3 reads TGCGCCAGCAGTTACCGACTAGCGCGGGAGACCCAGTACTTC.

The chain employs TRBV30 and TRBJ1-2; no definite D call. The CDR3 contains 11 residues. Germline values: CDR1 GTSNPN, CDR2 SVGIG (reference sequence). V was clipped by 3 bases and J by 2 bases, with 4 bases between them. The CDR3 reads CAWRINYGYTF. The CDR3 DNA reads as TGTGCCTGGAGAATAAACTATGGCTACACCTTC.

The chain employs TRBV29-1 and TRBJ2-5; 10 nucleotides align to TRBD2. The CDR3 contains 14 residues. J was trimmed by 4 bases and V by 5 bases; bases with no gene match: 7. Germline V gene data show CDR1 as SQVTM and CDR2 as ANQGSEA. The chain's CDR3 is CSVNGLAEAETQYF. The CDR3 DNA sequence: TGCAGCGTTAATGGACTAGCGGAAGCAGAGACCCAGTACTTC.

J is TRBJ2-1 and V is TRBV6-5; 7 nucleotides align to TRBD1. CDR1 is MNHEY, CDR2 SVGAGI, per germline. Trimming cost V 4 bases and J 5 bases; bases outside gene matches: 5. The CDR3 consists of 14 residues. Here the CDR3 DNA reads TGTGCCAGCAGTTTCCACAGGGGCCACAATGAGCAGTTCTTC. Translation: CASSFHRGHNEQFF.

The chain recombines TRBV10-3 with TRBJ2-3; 12 bases line up with TRBD2. The CDR3 runs 14 residues. Germline V lookup: CDR1 ENHRY, CDR2 SYGVKD. V lost 6 bases to trimming and J lost 6 bases; unmatched junction nucleotides: 4. For the CDR3, the DNA is TGTGCCATCAGGCAGACTAGCGGGGGTGATACGCAGTATTTT. Amino acids: CAIRQTSGGDTQYF.

This sequence joins TRBV9 and TRBJ2-5, with a possible D match to TRBD1 (6 bases). The end of the DNA is better explained by TRBJ2-7, so the J call may be wrong. Germline loops: CDR1 SGDLS, CDR2 YYNGEE. This CDR3 region has 17 residues. The CDR3 spells CASSVARWGRKAYEQYF. The CDR3 coding sequence is TGTGCCAGCAGCGTAGCACGTTGGGGGCGGAAAGCCTACGAGCAGTACTTC.

Only a few counts were recorded for this clone. The chain employs TRBV19 and TRBJ2-7, with 7 bases that match TRBD1. With 5 bases clipped from V and 5 bases from J, the junction kept 6 bases outside the gene matches. Germline CDR1 reads LNHDA; CDR2 reads SQIVND (reference sequence). This CDR3 has 13 amino acids. The CDR3 protein is CASSPDRVHEQYF. CDR3 nucleotide sequence: TGTGCCAGTAGTCCCGACAGGGTGCACGAGCAGTACTTC.

This chain joins TRBV28 and TRBJ1-5; 10 bases align to TRBD1. The CDR3 spans 15 residues. The trim removed 3 bases at V and 3 bases at J, leaving 2 bases unmatched. Per the germline V gene, CDR1 is MDHEN and CDR2 is SYDVKM. The CDR3 DNA sequence: TGTGCCAGCAGTTTGGGGACAGGGGACAATCAGCCCCAGCATTTT. This sequence encodes CASSLGTGDNQPQHF.

The chain couples TRBV30 to TRBJ2-2; D perhaps matches TRBD2 (6 bases). The CDR3 spans 12 residues. The germline CDR1 and CDR2 sequences are GTSNPN and SVGIG (reference sequence). The V end lost 4 bases, the J end lost 5 bases, and 8 bases lay between the germline ends. CDR3 region: CAWTSGTGELFF. The CDR3 nucleotides are TGTGCCTGGACCAGCGGGACCGGGGAGCTGTTTTTT.

The J gene is TRBJ2-5, the V gene TRBV5-6; D remains ambiguous. With 2 bases removed from V and 2 bases from J, the gap between germline ends came to 13 bases. Per the germline V gene, CDR1 is SGHDT and CDR2 is YYEEEE. The CDR3 totals 15 residues. The chain's CDR3 is CASSFGEVGQETQYF. The CDR3 DNA reads as TGTGCCAGCAGCTTTGGAGAGGTCGGACAAGAGACCCAGTACTTC.

This clone has just one count. J is TRBJ2-5 and V is TRBV11-2; 9 bases agree with TRBD2. Germline lookup yields CDR1 SGHAT and CDR2 FQNNGV. The junction had 11 bases not matched to a gene; V was cut back by 5 bases and J by 7 bases. There are 15 residues in the CDR3. CDR3 in DNA: TGTGCCAGCAGCCGGATAGCGGGGGAAGGAGGGACCCAGTACTTC. Protein sequence: CASSRIAGEGGTQYF.

The CDR3 DNA is TGCGCCAGCAGCCAAGAATCCGCGGGCTACGAGCAGTACTTC. Its protein is CASSQESAGYEQYF. The chain has TRBV4-3 and TRBJ2-7; maybe TRBD2 (5 bases). V lost 0 bases and J 3 bases, leaving 9 bases between the germline ends. Germline CDR1 LGHNA, CDR2 YSLEER. This CDR3 is 14 amino acids long.

This chain links TRBV25-1 with TRBJ1-2; 7 bases agree with TRBD1. In germline, CDR1 is MGHDK, CDR2 SYGVNS. The ends lost 6 bases at V and 5 bases at J; junction bases unmatched: 12. CDR3 size: 15 residues. The CDR3 region has the DNA TGTGCCAGCAGAGGGACAGCCCTCCCTCATTATGGCTACACCTTC. The encoded protein is CASRGTALPHYGYTF.

This CDR3 reads CASSESGTGGPGEKNIQYF. CDR3 in DNA: TGTGCCAGCAGTGAAAGTGGGACGGGGGGCCCGGGGGAAAAAAACATTCAGTACTTC. The chain joins TRBV2 to TRBJ2-4, with TRBD2 as a possible D gene (7 bases). The CDR3 consists of 19 residues. Germline V lookup: CDR1 SNHLY, CDR2 FYNNEI. The V end was cut by 2 bases, the J end by 4 bases, with 24 bases between.

V usage is TRBV2 and J usage is TRBJ2-1, with D perhaps matching TRBD2 (6 bases). Germline V gene lookup returns CDR1 SNHLY and CDR2 FYNNEI. Trimming stripped 3 bases from V and 7 bases from J, with 16 bases between. The CDR3 loop spans 15 amino acids. For the CDR3, the DNA is TGTGCCAGCAGTGAGCGCCGGGAGAGGTGGAATGAGCAGTTCTTC. Amino acid sequence: CASSERRERWNEQFF.

The chain joins TRBV7-2 to TRBJ2-2; TRBD2 matches at 12 bases. The CDR3 spans 17 residues. Germline CDR1 and CDR2: SGHTA and FQGNSA. J was trimmed by 2 bases and V by 1 base; bases with no gene match: 2. The CDR3 spells CASSLEGLAGNTGELFF. Here the CDR3 DNA reads TGTGCCAGCAGCTTAGAAGGACTAGCGGGAAACACCGGGGAGCTGTTTTTT. Based on the CDR3 plus reference TRBV7-2 and TRBJ2-2, the full variable domain is GAGVSQSPSNKVTEKGKDVELRCDPISGHTALYWYRQSLGQGLEFLIYFQGNSAPDKSGLPSDRFSAERTGGSVSTLTIQRTQQEDSAVYLCASSLEGLAGNTGELFFGEGSRLTVL.

The gene calls are TRBV4-2 and TRBJ2-3; 14 bases fit TRBD2. The CDR3 runs to 24 residues. The ends lost 4 bases at V and 0 bases at J; junction bases unmatched: 24. Germline V gene data show CDR1 as LGHNA and CDR2 as YNFKEQ. DNA for the CDR3: TGTGCCAGCAGCCCACAGCCAAGCGGGGGGACTAGCGGGGGCCTAAGCCCTAGCACAGATACGCAGTATTTT. Translation gives CASSPQPSGGTSGGLSPSTDTQYF.

Regarding this clone: Other DNA variants within this sample encode the same CDR3. V usage is TRBV19 and J usage is TRBJ1-1; D is possibly TRBD1 (6 bases). Per the germline V gene, CDR1 is LNHDA and CDR2 is SQIVND (reference sequence). V shed 7 bases and J shed 1 base, with 7 bases lying between them. This CDR3 is 12 amino acids long. The CDR3 protein is CASTQGNTEAFF. In nucleotides, the CDR3 is TGTGCCAGTACACAGGGGAACACTGAAGCTTTCTTT.